The rows below give T cell receptor beta chains drawn from one sample of a study of PD-L1 blockade in urothelial cancer. Assay: immunoSEQ multiplex PCR; the TCRdb copy retains only in-frame clones and omits some. The table records about 88,000 clones, more than 70% of them present only once. The sample was PBMCs, taken around atezolizumab (anti-PD-L1) treatment. The origin of the receptors is a woman aged 80 or over with urothelial cancer. CDR3s leave out the opening cysteine and the closing phenylalanine or tryptophan.

>TRBJ2-7|TRBV5-1
ASSSSGRGYEQY
>TRBJ2-1|TRBV10-1
ASKPSASYNEQF
>TRBJ1-5|TRBV12-1
ASSVLQGGQPQH
>TRBJ1-1|TRBV14
ASSQGGGNTEAF
>TRBJ2-1|TRBV2
ASSPKAGASENEQF
>TRBJ2-7|TRBV7-2
ASSFLAGGPHEQY
>TRBJ1-1|TRBV6-5
ASSYSRNTEAF
>TRBJ2-1|TRBV18
ASSPLGSYNEQF
>TRBJ1-4|TRBV6-6
ASSETGGEKLF
>TRBJ2-1|TRBV5-1
ASSLAGIQRDEQF
>TRBJ2-2|TRBV28
ASSLSRSGRAGELF
>TRBJ2-6|TRBV19
ASSISRARANVLT
>TRBJ2-7|TRBV20-1
SASGVREQY
>TRBJ1-5|TRBV18
ASSPSQGNQPQH
>TRBJ1-2|TRBV19
ASSFPTGRYGYT
>TRBJ2-7|TRBV7-2
ASSRDYSYEQY
>TRBJ2-7|TRBV13
ASSLGLGSLYEQY